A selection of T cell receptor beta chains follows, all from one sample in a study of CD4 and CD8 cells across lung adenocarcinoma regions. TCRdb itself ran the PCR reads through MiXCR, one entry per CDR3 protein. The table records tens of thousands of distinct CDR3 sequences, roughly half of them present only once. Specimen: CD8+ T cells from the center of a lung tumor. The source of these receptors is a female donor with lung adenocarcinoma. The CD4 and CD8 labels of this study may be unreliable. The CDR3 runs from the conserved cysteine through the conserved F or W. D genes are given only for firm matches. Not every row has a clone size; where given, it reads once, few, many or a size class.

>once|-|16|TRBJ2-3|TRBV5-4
CASSLGVAARTDTQYF
TGTGCCAGCAGCTTGGGGGTAGCAGCCCGCACAGATACGCAGTATTTT
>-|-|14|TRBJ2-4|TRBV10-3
CATLGAGQRNTQYF
TGTGCCACCCTCGGGGCGGGTCAGCGAAACACCCAGTACTTC
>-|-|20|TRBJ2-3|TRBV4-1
CASSQPAVGGGAPSTDTQYF
TGCGCCAGCAGCCAACCCGCCGTGGGCGGCGGGGCCCCTAGCACAGATACGCAGTATTTT
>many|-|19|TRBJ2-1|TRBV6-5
CASSYRSGLTPSSYNEQFF
TGTGCCAGCAGTTACAGGTCGGGGCTAACTCCTAGCTCCTACAATGAGCAGTTCTTC
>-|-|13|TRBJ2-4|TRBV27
CASGGRVQNIQYF
TGTGCCAGCGGAGGGCGTGTACAAAACATTCAGTACTTC
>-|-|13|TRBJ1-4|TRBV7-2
CASSFQPNEKLFF
TGTGCCAGCAGCTTCCAACCTAATGAAAAACTGTTTTTT
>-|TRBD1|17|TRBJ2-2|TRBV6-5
CASSYSLRQGSTGELFF
TGTGCCAGCAGTTACTCCCTTAGACAGGGGAGCACCGGGGAGCTGTTTTTT
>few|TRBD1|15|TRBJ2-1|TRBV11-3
CASSSGQAWGNEQFF
TGTGCCAGCAGCTCCGGACAGGCCTGGGGGAATGAGCAGTTCTTC
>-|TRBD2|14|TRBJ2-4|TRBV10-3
CATIGAGEGKIQYF
TGTGCGACCATCGGGGCGGGAGAGGGAAAGATTCAGTACTTC
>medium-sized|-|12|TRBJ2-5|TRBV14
CASSQDRKTQYF
TGTGCCAGCAGCCAAGATCGAAAGACCCAGTACTTC
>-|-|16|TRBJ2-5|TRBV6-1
CASTGVGPRDQNTQYF
TGTGCCAGCACGGGGGTAGGGCCTCGTGACCAAAACACCCAGTACTTC
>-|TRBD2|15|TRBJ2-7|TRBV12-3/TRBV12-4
CASSSAGTSSREQYF
TGTGCCAGCAGTTCAGCCGGGACTAGCTCCCGCGAGCAGTACTTC
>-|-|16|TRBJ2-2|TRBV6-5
CASSYSISWNTGELFF
TGTGCCAGCAGTTACTCGATTTCCTGGAACACCGGGGAGCTGTTTTTT
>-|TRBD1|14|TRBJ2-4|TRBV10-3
CAAKGAGQGDIQYF
TGTGCGGCCAAGGGGGCGGGACAGGGAGACATTCAGTACTTC
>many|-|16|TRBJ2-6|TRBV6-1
CASSTITGTGANVLTF
TGTGCCAGCAGCACCATTACAGGGACTGGGGCCAACGTCCTGACTTTC
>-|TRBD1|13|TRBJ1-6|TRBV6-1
CASSVDRAYEQYF
TGTGCCAGCAGTGTAGACAGGGCCTACGAGCAGTACTTT
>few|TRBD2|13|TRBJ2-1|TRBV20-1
CSARDLAGIEQFF
TGCAGTGCTAGAGATCTAGCGGGAATAGAGCAGTTCTTC
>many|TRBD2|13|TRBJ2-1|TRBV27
CASKTSTMDEQFF
TGTGCCAGCAAGACTAGCACCATGGATGAGCAGTTCTTC
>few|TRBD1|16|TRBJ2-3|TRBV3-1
CASSQKRTGSTDTQYF
TGTGCCAGCAGCCAAAAGAGGACAGGGAGCACAGATACGCAGTATTTT
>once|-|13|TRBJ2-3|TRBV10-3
CVSGLGGKNTQYF
TGTGTCTCGGGGCTGGGAGGCAAAAACACGCAGTATTTC
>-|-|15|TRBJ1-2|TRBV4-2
CASSQDISGRYGYTF
TGTGCCAGCAGCCAAGATATCTCAGGGCGATATGGCTACACCTTC
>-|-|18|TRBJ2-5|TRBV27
CASSFRGFGGRVRGTQYF
TGTGCCAGCAGTTTCAGGGGTTTCGGGGGCCGTGTCCGAGGTACCCAGTACTTC
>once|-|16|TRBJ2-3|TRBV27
CASGAAGLRAADTQYF
TGTGCCAGCGGCGCCGCGGGGCTGCGGGCGGCAGACACTCAGTATTTT
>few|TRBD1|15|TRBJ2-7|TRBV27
CASRTPGTGFDEQYF
TGTGCCAGCAGAACACCCGGGACAGGGTTCGACGAGCAGTACTTC
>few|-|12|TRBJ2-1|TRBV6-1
CASTPSRGEQFF
TGTGCCAGCACCCCTTCGAGGGGTGAGCAGTTCTTC
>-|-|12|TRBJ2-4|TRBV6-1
CARSRDLNIQYF
TGTGCCAGGAGTAGGGACCTTAACATCCAGTACTTC
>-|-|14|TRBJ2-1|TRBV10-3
CAGRGSRSPETQYF
TGTGCGGGGCGTGGGAGCCGGAGCCCAGAGACGCAGTATTTC
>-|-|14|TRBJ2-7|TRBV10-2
CAVRRTQGTYEQYF
TGCGCCGTCCGGAGGACCCAGGGGACCTACGAGCAGTACTTC
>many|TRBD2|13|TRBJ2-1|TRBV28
CASSLAGGPEQFF
TGTGCCAGCAGCCTAGCGGGAGGGCCTGAGCAGTTCTTC
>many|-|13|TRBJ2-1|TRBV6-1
CASNTGTPGEQFF
TGTGCCAGCAATACCGGGACTCCAGGGGAGCAGTTCTTC
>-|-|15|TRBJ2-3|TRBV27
CASRQTGSYTDTQYF
TGTGCCAGCAGACAAACAGGTTCCTACACAGATACGCAGTATTTT
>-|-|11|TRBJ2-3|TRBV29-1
CSVVGFDTQYF
TGCAGCGTTGTGGGGTTCGATACGCAGTATTTT
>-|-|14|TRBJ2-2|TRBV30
CAWSVLENTGELFF
TGTGCCTGGAGTGTACTAGAAAACACCGGGGAGCTGTTTTTT
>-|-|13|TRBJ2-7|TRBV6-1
CASSAQGYYEQYF
TGTGCCAGCAGTGCGCAGGGATACTACGAGCAGTACTTC
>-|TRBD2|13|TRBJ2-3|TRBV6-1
CASSGVTSGKQYF
TGTGCCAGCAGTGGAGTGACTAGCGGGAAGCAGTATTTT
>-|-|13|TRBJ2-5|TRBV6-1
CASSALDTETQYF
TGTGCCAGCAGTGCCCTTGACACAGAGACCCAGTATTTC
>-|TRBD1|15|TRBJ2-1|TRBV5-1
CASSEGTGLHNEQFF
TGCGCCAGCAGCGAAGGGACAGGGCTACACAATGAGCAGTTCTTC
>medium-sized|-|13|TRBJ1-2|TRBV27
CASSLFPDYGYTF
TGTGCCAGCAGTTTATTTCCGGACTATGGCTACACCTTC
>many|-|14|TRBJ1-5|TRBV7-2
CASSLRQDHQPQHF
TGTGCCAGCAGCCTGAGACAGGATCATCAGCCCCAGCATTTT
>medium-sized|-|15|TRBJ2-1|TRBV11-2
CASSLGVGGRNEQFF
TGTGCCAGCAGCTTAGGGGTCGGCGGGCGCAATGAGCAGTTCTTC
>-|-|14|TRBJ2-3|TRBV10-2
CAGSESRCRDTQYF
TGCGCGGGGAGCGAAAGCCGGTGCCGGGATACGCAGTATTTC
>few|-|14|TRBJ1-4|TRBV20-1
CSARVQGRNEKLFF
TGCAGTGCCAGAGTCCAGGGTAGGAATGAAAAACTGTTTTTT
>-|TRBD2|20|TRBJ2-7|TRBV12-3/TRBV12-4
CASSLRGLAGGGSPYNEQYF
TGTGCCAGCAGTTTGCGGGGACTAGCGGGAGGTGGGAGTCCCTACAATGAGCAGTACTTC
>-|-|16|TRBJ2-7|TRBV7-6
CASSLGPTQDGYEQYF
TGTGCCAGCAGCTTAGGCCCCACCCAGGATGGCTATGAGCAGTACTTC
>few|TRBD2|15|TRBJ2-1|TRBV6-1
CASSATSGSYNEQFF
TGTGCCAGCAGTGCAACTAGCGGCTCCTACAATGAGCAGTTCTTC
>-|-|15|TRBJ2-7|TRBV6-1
CASRVDRHDTYEQYF
TGTGCCAGCAGAGTTGACAGGCATGATACTTACGAGCAGTACTTC
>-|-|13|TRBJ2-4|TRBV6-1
CATGLWAKDTQYF
TGTGCCACGGGGCTGTGGGCCAAAGATACTCAGTATTTC
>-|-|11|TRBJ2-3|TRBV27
CGSGPPDTQYF
TGTGGGAGCGGTCCTCCAGATACGCAGTATTTC
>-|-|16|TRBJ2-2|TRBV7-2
CASGLDRTMGAGELFF
TGTGCCAGCGGCTTAGACAGGACTATGGGCGCCGGGGAGCTGTTTTTT
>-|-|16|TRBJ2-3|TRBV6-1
CASNRLAVKGSNIQYF
TGTGCCAGCAACCGACTGGCGGTAAAGGGCTCAAATATTCAGTACTTT
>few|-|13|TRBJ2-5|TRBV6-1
CASSEAREATQYF
TGTGCCAGCAGTGAAGCGCGAGAGGCGACCCAGTACTTC
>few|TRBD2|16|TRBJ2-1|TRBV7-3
CASSLGGTSGYNEQFF
TGTGCCAGCAGCTTAGGTGGGACTAGCGGCTACAATGAGCAGTTCTTC
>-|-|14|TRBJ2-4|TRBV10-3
CATKVPGEGKIQYF
TGTGCCACCAAGGTCCCGGGTGAGGGAAAGATCCAGTACTTC
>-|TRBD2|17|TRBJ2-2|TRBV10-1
CASSESLAGDDTGELFF
TGCGCCAGCAGTGAGTCCCTAGCGGGAGACGACACCGGGGAGCTGTTTTTT
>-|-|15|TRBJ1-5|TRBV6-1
CASSTNRYSNQPHHF
TGTGCCAGCAGTACAAATCGTTATAGCAATCAGCCCCACCACTTT
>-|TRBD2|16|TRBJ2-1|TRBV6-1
CASTSRRLAAYNEQFF
TGTGCCAGCACCTCTAGACGACTAGCAGCCTACAATGAGCAGTTCTTC
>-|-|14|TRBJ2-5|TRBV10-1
CAGKVRRDQETQYF
TGCGCGGGCAAGGTCAGGCGTGACCAAGAGACGCAGTACTTC
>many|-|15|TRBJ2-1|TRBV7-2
CASSPTRGNYNEQFF
TGTGCCAGCAGCCCTACTAGAGGGAACTACAATGAGCAGTTCTTC
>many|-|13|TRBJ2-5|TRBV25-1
CASSEYNQETQYF
TGTGCCAGCAGTGAATACAACCAAGAGACCCAGTACTTC